One TCR beta chain is described in this entry. Germline V gene data show CDR1 as SGHRS and CDR2 as YFSETQ. The length of the CDR3 is 14 residues. Trimming shortened V by 0 bases and J by 1 base, and 7 bases separated the two germline ends. TCRdb's table, derived via immunoSEQ multiplex PCR, lists solely in-frame clones and lacks some. The sample contains around 190,000 clones, under 85% of which appear only once. This entry is derived from a study of blood T cell repertoires in COVID-19. The wider study: PBMCs, B-cell-depleted T cells, or T cells were the source of the cDNA or gDNA that made up the material.

This chain uses TRBV5-1 with TRBJ1-1; no clear D gene. Sequencing was performed on peripheral blood. This sequence originates from a human donor in a cohort sampled during active COVID-19. CDR3 sequence: CASSLAVENTEAFF. As DNA, the CDR3 is TGCGCCAGCAGCTTGGCCGTAGAGAACACTGAAGCTTTCTTT.